Presented here are 21 T cell receptor beta chains from one specimen sequenced in a study of control samples from healthy donors and cancer patients. The protocol was immunoSEQ multiplex PCR, while the TCRdb copy is restricted to in-frame clones and leaves out a portion. In the table there are approximately 120,000 clones, around 87% of which are singletons. The sample taken for sequencing was blood. These receptors came from a man between 35 and 55 years old in good health.

The V gene is TRBV4-1, the J gene TRBJ1-1; TRBD1 matches 8 bases. CDR1 MGHRA and CDR2 YSYEKL come from the germline V gene. The CDR3 loop spans 15 amino acids. V gave up 5 bases and J gave up 0 bases; unmatched junction bases: 5. CDR3 nucleotides: TGCGCCAGCAGCTCCCGACAGGGGATGAACACTGAAGCTTTCTTT. Translating it yields CASSSRQGMNTEAFF.

The CDR3 nucleotides are TGTGCCTGGAGTTCTTACAGGGGAAGGTATGGCTACACCTTC. Protein sequence: CAWSSYRGRYGYTF. V gene TRBV30 combines with J gene TRBJ1-2, with TRBD1 matching over 7 bases. The CDR3 contains 14 residues. Germline CDR1 reads GTSNPN; CDR2 reads SVGIG (reference sequence). After removal of 2 bases from V and 5 bases from J, the junction contained 8 bases not matched to a gene.

J is TRBJ2-2 and V is TRBV6-5, with D possibly TRBD1 on 6 matching bases. This CDR3 has 14 residues. Germline-derived CDR1 and CDR2 are MNHEY and SVGAGI. V lost 6 bases and J lost 3, with 11 bases in between. The DNA for the CDR3 is TGTGCCAGCAGCCCCGGGACACACACCGGGGAGCTGTTTTTT. Translated, it gives CASSPGTHTGELFF.

The V gene is TRBV2, the J gene TRBJ2-2; a weak D match, TRBD2 (6 bases). In germline, CDR1 is SNHLY, CDR2 FYNNEI. This CDR3 contains 15 residues. V was clipped by 1 base and J by 3 bases, with 9 bases between them. CDR3 nucleotides: TGTGCCAGCAGTGAAGGCTGGGGGGACACCGGGGAGCTGTTTTTT. Amino acid sequence: CASSEGWGDTGELFF. The full variable domain, completed using reference TRBV2 and TRBJ2-2, is EPEVTQTPSHQVTQMGQEVILRCVPISNHLYFYWYRQILGQKVEFLVSFYNNEISEKSEIFDDQFSVERPDGSNFTLKIRSTKLEDSAMYFCASSEGWGDTGELFFGEGSRLTVL.

CDR3 bases: TGTGCCAGTCAAGGGCAGGGGGGCACTGAAGCTTTCTTT. This codes for CASQGQGGTEAFF. This chain links TRBV12-3 or TRBV12-4 with TRBJ1-1; 7 positions match TRBD1. V dropped 9 bases and J dropped 4; count of bases not matched to a gene: 8. The CDR3 covers 13 residues.

This clone has just a few counts. This chain connects TRBV12-3 or TRBV12-4 to TRBJ2-7; no clear D. Trimming pared 5 bases from V and 3 bases from J, leaving 8 bases between. The CDR3 spans 12 residues. The CDR3 spells CASSQTHYEQYF. In nucleotides, the CDR3 is TGTGCCAGCAGTCAGACACACTACGAGCAGTACTTC.

V gene TRBV29-1 combines with J gene TRBJ1-4; 9 bases are a match to TRBD1. The germline V gene has CDR1 SQVTM and CDR2 ANQGSEA. J lost 4 bases, V lost 4 bases, and 7 bases had no gene match. The CDR3 is 15 residues long. The CDR3 loop reads CSVGNRQGDNEKLFF. The CDR3 DNA is TGCAGCGTTGGGAATCGACAGGGGGATAATGAAAAACTGTTTTTT.

The genes are TRBV6-2 or TRBV6-3 and TRBJ1-3, with D unresolved. Germline V gene lookup returns CDR1 MNHEY and CDR2 SVGEGT. Trimming pared 3 bases from V and 4 bases from J, leaving 4 bases between. The CDR3 totals 12 residues. As DNA, the CDR3 is TGTGCCAGCAGTTATCCCGGAAACACCATATATTTT. Encoded protein: CASSYPGNTIYF.

This sequence joins TRBV20-1 and TRBJ1-2; unclear D gene. Trimming removed 1 base from V and 7 bases from J, with 7 bases in between. Germline-derived CDR1 and CDR2 are DFQATT and SNEGSKA (reference sequence). The CDR3 sequence is 11 residues long. The chain's CDR3 is CSARVPAGYTF. The CDR3 DNA follows: TGCAGTGCTAGAGTCCCGGCTGGCTACACCTTC.

The rearrangement joins TRBV12-3 or TRBV12-4 to TRBJ1-5; no clear D gene. The CDR3 spans 13 residues. The V gene lost 1 base and the J gene lost 6 bases, with 7 bases spanning the gap. CDR3 coding DNA: TGTGCCAGCAGTTTAGGTCAGCCTCAGCCCCAGCATTTT. It translates to CASSLGQPQPQHF.

This clone has a single count. V usage is TRBV7-3 and J usage is TRBJ2-3; D is perhaps TRBD2 (6 bases). The V and J ends lost 6 bases and 2 bases respectively, with 9 bases between them. There are 13 residues in the CDR3. The germline gives CDR1 SGHTA, CDR2 FQGTGA. The CDR3 is CASSRDFTDTQYF. DNA of the CDR3: TGTGCCAGCAGTAGGGACTTCACAGATACGCAGTATTTT.

The V gene is TRBV5-5, the J gene TRBJ1-6; TRBD1 might be the D (5 bases). Trimming took off 0 bases at V and 11 bases at J, with 15 bases between the two ends. The CDR3 consists of 15 residues. Per the germline V gene, CDR1 is SGHKS and CDR2 is YYEKEE (reference sequence). The CDR3: CASSLDRRGRPPLHF. For the CDR3, the DNA is TGTGCCAGCAGCTTGGATCGGAGGGGACGTCCACCCCTCCACTTT.

The chain couples TRBV7-2 to TRBJ1-5; no clear D. V gave up 3 bases and J gave up 3 bases, with 12 bases separating them. The CDR3 contains 15 residues. Germline V gene lookup returns CDR1 SGHTA and CDR2 FQGNSA. The CDR3 DNA sequence: TGTGCCAGCAGCTTTACTGCCGAGATCAATCAGCCCCAGCATTTT. This gives the protein CASSFTAEINQPQHF. The whole variable domain, filled in from reference TRBV7-2 and TRBJ1-5, reads GAGVSQSPSNKVTEKGKDVELRCDPISGHTALYWYRQSLGQGLEFLIYFQGNSAPDKSGLPSDRFSAERTGGSVSTLTIQRTQQEDSAVYLCASSFTAEINQPQHFGDGTRLSIL.

The genes are TRBV29-1 and TRBJ1-6; D is unresolved. The V end lost 7 bases, the J end lost 8 bases, and 18 bases lay between the germline ends. Germline loops: CDR1 SQVTM, CDR2 ANQGSEA. The CDR3 length is 14 residues. CDR3 sequence reads: CSAATGSLDSPLHF. The CDR3 bases are TGCAGCGCCGCAACCGGGAGCCTTGATTCACCCCTCCACTTT. The whole variable domain, remainder taken from reference TRBV29-1 and TRBJ1-6, is SAVISQKPSRDICQRGTSLTIQCQVDSQVTMMFWYRQQPGQSLTLIATANQGSEATYESGFVIDKFPISRPNLTFSTLTVSNMSPEDSSIYLCSAATGSLDSPLHFGNGTRLTVT.

The chain carries TRBV2 and TRBJ2-2, with 11 bases matching TRBD2. Unmatched junction bases numbered 6, after V lost 7 bases and J lost 5 bases. In germline, CDR1 is SNHLY, CDR2 FYNNEI. There are 15 residues in the CDR3. The CDR3 protein is CASIRSGGATGELFF. Here the CDR3 DNA reads TGTGCCAGCATTCGTAGCGGGGGGGCGACCGGGGAGCTGTTTTTT.

This clone was detected only a few times. The J gene is TRBJ2-5, the V gene TRBV24-1; TRBD2 aligns across 8 bases. CDR3 length equals 16 residues. V dropped 4 bases and J dropped 3; count of bases not matched to a gene: 9. Germline assignment: CDR1 KGHDR and CDR2 SFDVKD. CDR3 residues: CATSDPARGGKETQYF. CDR3 bases: TGTGCCACCAGTGACCCAGCTCGGGGGGGGAAAGAGACCCAGTACTTC.

V usage is TRBV3-1 (or the pseudogene TRBV3-2) and J usage is TRBJ2-5, with 10 bases that match TRBD2. V lost 6 bases and J lost 5; bases outside the gene matches: 6. The CDR3 covers 14 residues. Germline V gene sequence: CDR1 LGHDT, CDR2 YNNKEL (reference sequence). For the CDR3, the DNA is TGTGCCAGCAGACAACTAGCGGGACGGGAGACCCAGTACTTC. Translation: CASRQLAGRETQYF.

This clone has more than one count but fewer than ten. V gene TRBV14 combines with J gene TRBJ2-3; TRBD1 is a possible D gene (5 bases). Per germline, CDR1 SGHDN and CDR2 FVKESK. The CDR3 sequence is 17 residues long. The V and J ends lost 0 bases and 6 bases respectively, with 19 bases between them. The CDR3 nucleotides read TGTGCCAGCAGCCAAGATTTTGGCAGGGTGGCCGTCGATACGCAGTATTTT. This sequence encodes CASSQDFGRVAVDTQYF. Full variable domain (remainder filled in from reference TRBV14 and TRBJ2-3): EAGVTQFPSHSVIEKGQTVTLRCDPISGHDNLYWYRRVMGKEIKFLLHFVKESKQDESGMPNNRFLAERTGGTYSTLKVQPAELEDSGVYFCASSQDFGRVAVDTQYFGPGTRLTVL.

This clone was observed once. CDR3 protein: CASSPGQRTDTQYF. The CDR3 bases are TGTGCCAGCAGCCCGGGACAGAGGACAGATACGCAGTATTTT. This chain uses TRBV3-1 (or the pseudogene TRBV3-2) with TRBJ2-3; 7 positions agree with TRBD1. The CDR3 spans 14 residues. The germline gives CDR1 LGHDT, CDR2 YNNKEL (reference sequence). J gave up 3 bases and V 4 bases, and 4 bases lay outside the gene matches.

This chain connects TRBV5-4 to TRBJ2-5; D remains ambiguous. This CDR3 comprises 14 residues. V lost 3 bases to trimming and J lost 2 bases, with 11 bases between them. From germline, CDR1 is SGHNT and CDR2 YYREEE (reference sequence). The CDR3 reads CASSSDWLQETQYF. CDR3 bases: TGTGCCAGCAGCTCCGACTGGCTACAAGAGACCCAGTACTTC.

Written as DNA, the CDR3 is TGTGCCAGCAGCCTCAACAGGGGCGAGCAGTACTTC. Protein product: CASSLNRGEQYF. The chain uses TRBV7-2 and TRBJ2-7, with 7 bases aligning to TRBD1. CDR3 length equals 12 residues. The V gene's germline CDR1 is SGHTA and CDR2 FQGNSA. With V trimmed by 5 bases and J by 6 bases, 4 bases remained unmatched.